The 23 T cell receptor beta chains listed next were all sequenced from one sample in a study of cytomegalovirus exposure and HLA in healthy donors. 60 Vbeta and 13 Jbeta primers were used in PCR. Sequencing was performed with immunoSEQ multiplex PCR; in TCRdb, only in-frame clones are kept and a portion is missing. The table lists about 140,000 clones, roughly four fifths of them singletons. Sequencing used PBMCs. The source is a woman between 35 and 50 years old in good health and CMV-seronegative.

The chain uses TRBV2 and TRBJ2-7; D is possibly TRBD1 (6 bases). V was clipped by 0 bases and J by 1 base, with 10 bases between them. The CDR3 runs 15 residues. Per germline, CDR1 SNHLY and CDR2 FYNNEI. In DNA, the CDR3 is TGTGCCAGCAGTGAAGCGCAAGGGGGATCCTACGAGCAGTACTTC. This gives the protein CASSEAQGGSYEQYF.

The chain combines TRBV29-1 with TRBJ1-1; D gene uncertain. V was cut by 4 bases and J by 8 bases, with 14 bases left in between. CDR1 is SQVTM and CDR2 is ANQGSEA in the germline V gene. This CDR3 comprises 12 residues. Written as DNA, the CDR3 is TGCAGCGTTGTAATCGGGGTGTTAGAAGCTTTCTTT. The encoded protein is CSVVIGVLEAFF.

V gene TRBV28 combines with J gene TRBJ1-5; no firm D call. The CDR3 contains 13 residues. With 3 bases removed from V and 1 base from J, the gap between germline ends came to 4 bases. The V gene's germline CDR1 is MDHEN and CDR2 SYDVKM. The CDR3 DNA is TGTGCCAGCAGTTTCCAAAGCAATCAGCCCCAGCATTTT. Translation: CASSFQSNQPQHF. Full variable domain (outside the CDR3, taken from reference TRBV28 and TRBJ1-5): DVKVTQSSRYLVKRTGEKVFLECVQDMDHENMFWYRQDPGLGLRLIYFSYDVKMKEKGDIPEGYSVSREKKERFSLILESASTNQTSMYLCASSFQSNQPQHFGDGTRLSIL.

The CDR3 protein is CASSSEQETQYF. The CDR3 bases are TGTGCCAGCAGCTCTGAGCAAGAGACCCAGTACTTC. The chain uses TRBV7-9 and TRBJ2-5; D not resolved. The V end was cut by 4 bases, the J end by 2 bases, with 5 bases between. This CDR3 has 12 residues. CDR1 and CDR2 (germline): SEHNR, FQNEAQ (reference sequence).

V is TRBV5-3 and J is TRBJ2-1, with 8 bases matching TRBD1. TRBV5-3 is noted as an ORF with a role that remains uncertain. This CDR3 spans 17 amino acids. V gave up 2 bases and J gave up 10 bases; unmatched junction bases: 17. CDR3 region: CARSFPVGQALLGEQFF. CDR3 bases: TGTGCCAGAAGCTTTCCAGTGGGACAGGCCCTTCTAGGGGAGCAGTTCTTC.

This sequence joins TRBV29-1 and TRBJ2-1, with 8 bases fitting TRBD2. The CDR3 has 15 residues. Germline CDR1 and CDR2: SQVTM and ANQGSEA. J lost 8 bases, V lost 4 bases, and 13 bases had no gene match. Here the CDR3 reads CSVGKAGVGMDEQFF. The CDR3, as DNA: TGCAGCGTTGGGAAAGCGGGAGTTGGGATGGATGAGCAGTTCTTC.

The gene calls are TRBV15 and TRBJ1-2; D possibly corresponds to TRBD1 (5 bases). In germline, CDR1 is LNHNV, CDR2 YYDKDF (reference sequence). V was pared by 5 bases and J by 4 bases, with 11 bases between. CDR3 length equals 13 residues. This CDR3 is CATSGQGSYGYTF. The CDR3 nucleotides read TGTGCCACCAGCGGCCAGGGTTCCTATGGCTACACCTTC.

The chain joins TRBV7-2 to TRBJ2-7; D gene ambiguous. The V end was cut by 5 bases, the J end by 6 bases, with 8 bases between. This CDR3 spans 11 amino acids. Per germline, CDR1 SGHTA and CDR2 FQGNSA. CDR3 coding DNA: TGTGCCAGCAGCAGATACAGCGAGCAGTACTTC. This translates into CASSRYSEQYF. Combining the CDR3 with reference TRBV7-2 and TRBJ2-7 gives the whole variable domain GAGVSQSPSNKVTEKGKDVELRCDPISGHTALYWYRQSLGQGLEFLIYFQGNSAPDKSGLPSDRFSAERTGGSVSTLTIQRTQQEDSAVYLCASSRYSEQYFGPGTRLTVT.

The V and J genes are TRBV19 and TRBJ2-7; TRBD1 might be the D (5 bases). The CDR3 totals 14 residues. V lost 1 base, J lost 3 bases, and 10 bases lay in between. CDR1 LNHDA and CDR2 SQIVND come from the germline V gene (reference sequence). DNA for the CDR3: TGTGCCAGTAGTATAGCTAAGGGGCTCTACGAGCAGTACTTC. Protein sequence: CASSIAKGLYEQYF.

The CDR3 protein is CSVDEVYREQFF. CDR3 bases: TGCAGCGTTGATGAAGTATACAGGGAGCAGTTCTTC. V is TRBV29-1 and J is TRBJ2-1; D possibly corresponds to TRBD1 (5 bases). In germline, CDR1 is SQVTM, CDR2 ANQGSEA. The CDR3 has 12 amino acids. The V end lost 3 bases, the J end lost 10 bases, and 13 bases lay between the germline ends.

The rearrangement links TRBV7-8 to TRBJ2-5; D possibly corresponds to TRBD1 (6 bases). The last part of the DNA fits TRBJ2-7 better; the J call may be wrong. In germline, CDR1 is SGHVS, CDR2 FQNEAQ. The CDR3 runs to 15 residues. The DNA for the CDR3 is TGTGCCAGCAGCTACAGCCGGACAGCCCGCTACGAGCAGTACTTC. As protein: CASSYSRTARYEQYF.

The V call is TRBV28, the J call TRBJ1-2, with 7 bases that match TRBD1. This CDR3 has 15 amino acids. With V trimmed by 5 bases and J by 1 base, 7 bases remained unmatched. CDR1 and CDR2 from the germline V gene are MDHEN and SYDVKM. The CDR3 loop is CASSPPGQINYGYTF. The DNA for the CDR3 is TGTGCCAGCAGTCCACCGGGACAGATTAACTATGGCTACACCTTC.

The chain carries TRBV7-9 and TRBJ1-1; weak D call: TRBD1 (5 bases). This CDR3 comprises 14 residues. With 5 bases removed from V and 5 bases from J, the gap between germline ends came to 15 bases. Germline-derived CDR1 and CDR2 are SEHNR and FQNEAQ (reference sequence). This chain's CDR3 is CASSQSQGWTEAFF. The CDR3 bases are TGTGCCAGCAGCCAAAGCCAGGGATGGACTGAAGCTTTCTTT.

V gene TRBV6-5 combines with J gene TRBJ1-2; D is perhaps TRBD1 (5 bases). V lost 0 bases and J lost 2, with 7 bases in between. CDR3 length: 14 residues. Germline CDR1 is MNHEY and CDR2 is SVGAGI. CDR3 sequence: CASSYSNRNYGYTF. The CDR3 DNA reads TGTGCCAGCAGTTACTCGAACAGGAACTATGGCTACACCTTC.

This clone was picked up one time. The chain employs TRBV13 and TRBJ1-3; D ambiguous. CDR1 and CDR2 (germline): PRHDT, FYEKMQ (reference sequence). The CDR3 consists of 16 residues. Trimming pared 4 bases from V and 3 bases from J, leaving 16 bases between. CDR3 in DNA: TGTGCCAGCAGCTCCTGGACGGGAGATTTTGGAAACACCATATATTTT. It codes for CASSSWTGDFGNTIYF.

The CDR3 here is CASSTRDRGNGYTF. The CDR3 DNA follows: TGTGCCAGTAGTACCCGAGACAGGGGGAATGGCTACACCTTC. This chain links TRBV19 with TRBJ1-2; 9 positions match TRBD1. Germline values: CDR1 LNHDA, CDR2 SQIVND (reference sequence). The CDR3 spans 14 residues. After removal of 4 bases from V and 6 bases from J, the junction contained 6 bases not matched to a gene.

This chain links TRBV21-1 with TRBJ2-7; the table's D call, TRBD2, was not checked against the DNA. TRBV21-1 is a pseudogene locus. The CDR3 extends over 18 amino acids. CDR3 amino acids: CASSKRGGLANRTYEQYF. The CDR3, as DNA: TGTGCCAGCAGCAAACGGGGGGGACTAGCGAATAGGACCTACGAGCAGTACTTC.

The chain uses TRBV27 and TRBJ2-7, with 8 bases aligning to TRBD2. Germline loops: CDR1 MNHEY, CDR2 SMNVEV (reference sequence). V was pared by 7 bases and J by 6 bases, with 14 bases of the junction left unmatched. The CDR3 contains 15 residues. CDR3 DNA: TGTGCCAGCAAAAGGGGTCGGGGACTAGGGGGCGAGCAGTACTTC. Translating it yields CASKRGRGLGGEQYF.

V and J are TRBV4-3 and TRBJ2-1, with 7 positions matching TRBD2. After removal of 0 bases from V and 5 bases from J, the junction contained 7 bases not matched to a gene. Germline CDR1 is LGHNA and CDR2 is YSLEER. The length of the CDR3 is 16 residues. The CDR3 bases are TGCGCCAGCAGCCAAGATGGGAGGGGCACCCACAATGAGCAGTTCTTC. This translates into CASSQDGRGTHNEQFF.

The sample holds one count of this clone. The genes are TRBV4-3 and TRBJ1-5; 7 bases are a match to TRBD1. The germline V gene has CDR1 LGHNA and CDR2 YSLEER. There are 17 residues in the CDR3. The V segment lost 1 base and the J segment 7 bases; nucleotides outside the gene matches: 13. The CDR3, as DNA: TGCGCCAGCAGCCAAGCCGACTACACAGGGGCTCGGCAGCCCCAGCATTTT. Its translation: CASSQADYTGARQPQHF.

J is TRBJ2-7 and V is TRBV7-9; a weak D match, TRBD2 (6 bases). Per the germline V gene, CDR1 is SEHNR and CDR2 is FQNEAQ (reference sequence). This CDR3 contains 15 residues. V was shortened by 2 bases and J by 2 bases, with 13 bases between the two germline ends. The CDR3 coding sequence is TGTGCCAGCAGCTTAAGGGGTAGCGGAACCTACGAGCAGTACTTC. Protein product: CASSLRGSGTYEQYF. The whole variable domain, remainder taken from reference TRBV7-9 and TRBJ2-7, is DTGVSQNPRHKITKRGQNVTFRCDPISEHNRLYWYRQTLGQGPEFLTYFQNEAQLEKSRLLSDRFSAERPKGSFSTLEIQRTEQGDSAMYLCASSLRGSGTYEQYFGPGTRLTVT.

The CDR3 reads CASSLGGEGSAYEQYF. The CDR3 nucleotides read TGTGCCAGCAGCTTGGGCGGGGAGGGGTCTGCCTACGAGCAGTACTTC. The chain employs TRBV7-6 and TRBJ2-7; TRBD2 matches at 7 bases. In germline, CDR1 is SGHVS, CDR2 FNYEAQ. V dropped 3 bases and J dropped 2; count of bases not matched to a gene: 10. This CDR3 comprises 16 residues.

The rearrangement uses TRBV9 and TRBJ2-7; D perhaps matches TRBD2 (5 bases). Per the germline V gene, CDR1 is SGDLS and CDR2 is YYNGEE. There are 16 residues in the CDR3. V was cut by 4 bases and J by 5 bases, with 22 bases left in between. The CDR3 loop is CASSPQNPLDLHEQYF. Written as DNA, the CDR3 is TGTGCCAGCAGCCCCCAAAACCCACTAGATTTGCACGAGCAGTACTTC. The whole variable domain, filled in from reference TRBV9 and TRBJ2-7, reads DSGVTQTPKHLITATGQRVTLRCSPRSGDLSVYWYQQSLDQGLQFLIQYYNGEERAKGNILERFSAQQFPDLHSELNLSSLELGDSALYFCASSPQNPLDLHEQYFGPGTRLTVT.